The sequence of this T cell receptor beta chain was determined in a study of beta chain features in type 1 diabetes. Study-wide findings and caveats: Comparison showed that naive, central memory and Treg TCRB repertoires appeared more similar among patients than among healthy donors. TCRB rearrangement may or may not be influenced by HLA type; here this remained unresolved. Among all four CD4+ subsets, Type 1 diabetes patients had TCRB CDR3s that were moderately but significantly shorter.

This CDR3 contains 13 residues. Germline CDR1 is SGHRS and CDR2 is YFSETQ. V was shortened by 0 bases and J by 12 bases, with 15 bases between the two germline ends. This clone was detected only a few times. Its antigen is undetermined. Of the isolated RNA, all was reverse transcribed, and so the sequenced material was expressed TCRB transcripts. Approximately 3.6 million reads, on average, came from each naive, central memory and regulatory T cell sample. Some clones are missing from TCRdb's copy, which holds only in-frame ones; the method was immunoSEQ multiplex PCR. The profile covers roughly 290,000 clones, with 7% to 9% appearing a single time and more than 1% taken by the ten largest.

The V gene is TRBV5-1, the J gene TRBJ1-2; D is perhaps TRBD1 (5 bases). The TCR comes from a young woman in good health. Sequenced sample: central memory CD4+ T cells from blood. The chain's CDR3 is CASSLGGADWHTF. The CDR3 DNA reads TGCGCCAGCAGCTTGGGGGGCGCGGACTGGCACACCTTC.